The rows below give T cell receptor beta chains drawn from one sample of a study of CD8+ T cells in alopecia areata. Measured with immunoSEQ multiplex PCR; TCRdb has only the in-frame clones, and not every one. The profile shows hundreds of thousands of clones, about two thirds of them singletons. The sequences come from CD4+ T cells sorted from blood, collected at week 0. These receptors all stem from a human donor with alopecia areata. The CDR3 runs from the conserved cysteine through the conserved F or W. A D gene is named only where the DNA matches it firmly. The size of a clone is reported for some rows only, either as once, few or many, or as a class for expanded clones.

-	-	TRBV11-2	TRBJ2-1	TGTGCCAGCAGCTTTCATTTTAATGGCCCGACCTACAATGAGCAGTTCTTC	CASSFHFNGPTYNEQFF
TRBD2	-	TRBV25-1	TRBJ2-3	TGTGCCAGCCAGGCCCTTAGCGGGGGGACCACAGATACGCAGTATTTT	CASQALSGGTTDTQYF
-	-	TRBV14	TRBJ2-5	TGTGCCAGCAGCCAAGATTTGTGGGCAGGATCTCAAGAGACCCAGTACTTC	CASSQDLWAGSQETQYF
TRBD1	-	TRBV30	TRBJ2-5	TGTGCCTGGACGACAGGGCTGAGGGAGACCCAGTACTTC	CAWTTGLRETQYF
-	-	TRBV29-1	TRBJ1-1	TGCAGCGTTCGATTCGAGACAAACACTGAAGCTTTCTTT	CSVRFETNTEAFF
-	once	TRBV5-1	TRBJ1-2	TGCGCCAGCAGCTTGGGACAGGCCAAGGGGGGCTATGGCTACACCTTC	CASSLGQAKGGYGYTF
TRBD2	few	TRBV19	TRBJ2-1	TGTGCCAGTAGGTTTCCGACTAGCGGGGGGGCTAATGAGCAGTTCTTC	CASRFPTSGGANEQFF
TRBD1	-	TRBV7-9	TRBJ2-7	TGTGCCAGCAGCAGGGACAGGGTCGAGCAGTACTTC	CASSRDRVEQYF
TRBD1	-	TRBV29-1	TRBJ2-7	TGCAGCGTTCGTCAAGGGGGCACCTACGAGCAGTACTTC	CSVRQGGTYEQYF
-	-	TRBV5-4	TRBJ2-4	TGTGCCAGCAGCTTGGAGGGGCGGAACATTCAGTACTTC	CASSLEGRNIQYF
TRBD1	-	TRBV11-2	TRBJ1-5	TGTGCCAGCAGCCGCGGACAGGCTTTCAATCAGCCCCAGCATTTT	CASSRGQAFNQPQHF
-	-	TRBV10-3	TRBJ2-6	TGTGCCATCAGTGAGGGTACAAGAGACGTCCTGACTTTC	CAISEGTRDVLTF
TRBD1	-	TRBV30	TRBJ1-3	TGTGCCTGGGGACAGGTGCTTGGAAACACCATATATTTT	CAWGQVLGNTIYF
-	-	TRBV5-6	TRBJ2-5	TGTGCCAGCAGCTCATTCAGGAACCGAGACCAAGAGACCCAGTACTTC	CASSSFRNRDQETQYF
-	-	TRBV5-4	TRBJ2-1	TGTGCCAGCAGCTACGGAGGCTACAATGAGCAGTTCTTC	CASSYGGYNEQFF
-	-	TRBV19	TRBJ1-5	TGTGCCAGTAGACGGTCCGCCGATCAGCCCCAGCATTTT	CASRRSADQPQHF